The clone carrying this T cell receptor beta chain was seen a single time. Recent vaccinations or acute infections were absent in the healthy HIV-negative adult donors. This specimen belongs to a study of shared clonotypes between healthy human individuals. The V gene end was trimmed by 4 bases and the J gene end by 3 bases; junction bases not matched to a gene: 14. CDR1 is SGHRS, CDR2 YFSETQ, per germline. This CDR3 contains 17 residues. Profiling relied on immunoSEQ multiplex PCR, and the TCRdb table lists in-frame clones only, not all of them. The sample comprises some 2.4 million clones, roughly 93% of which are singletons, and 0.36% rests with the top ten.

The specimen was naive CD4+ T cells from PBMCs. Subset described: CD45RA+ positively selected. The chain employs TRBV5-1 and TRBJ2-5; 8 bases fit TRBD1. This clonotype was obtained from a man aged 18 to 35 in good health. Some clones in this sample may be carry-over from other donors' samples. The CDR3 DNA sequence: TGCGCCAGCAGCCGCACGCCGTTCAGGGGGCGGGAAGAGACCCAGTACTTC. It encodes CASSRTPFRGREETQYF.